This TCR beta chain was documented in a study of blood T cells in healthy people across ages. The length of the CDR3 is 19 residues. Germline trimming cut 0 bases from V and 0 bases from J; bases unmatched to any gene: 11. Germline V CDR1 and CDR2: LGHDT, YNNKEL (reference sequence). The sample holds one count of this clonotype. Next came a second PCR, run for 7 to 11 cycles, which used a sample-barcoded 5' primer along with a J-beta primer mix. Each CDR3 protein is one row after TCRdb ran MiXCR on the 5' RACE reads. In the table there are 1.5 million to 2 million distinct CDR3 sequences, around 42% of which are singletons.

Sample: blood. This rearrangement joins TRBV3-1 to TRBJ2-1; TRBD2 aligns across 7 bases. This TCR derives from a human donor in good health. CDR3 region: CASSQDSNSGSSSYNEQFF. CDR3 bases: TGTGCCAGCAGCCAAGATAGTAATAGCGGGTCGAGCTCCTACAATGAGCAGTTCTTC.